Presented here are 9 T cell receptor beta chains from one specimen sequenced in a study of blood T cells in healthy people across ages. It was with a sample-barcoded 5' primer and a J-beta primer mix that a second PCR of about 6 to 12 cycles was run. TCRdb independently ran MiXCR on the 5' RACE reads; one entry per CDR3 protein. The top ten hold about 6.7% of the sample, which has 1,500,000 or so distinct CDR3 sequences, almost 60% seen once. Sequenced: blood. These receptors all stem from a man younger than 30 in good health.

The gene calls are TRBV6-4 and TRBJ2-3; D unresolved. V dropped 5 bases and J dropped 1 base, with 13 bases sitting between them. Germline CDR1 and CDR2: MRHNA and SNTAGT. CDR3 length: 15 residues. CDR3 protein: CASSPEPLGTDTQYF. In DNA form, the CDR3 reads TGTGCCAGCAGTCCAGAGCCTCTAGGCACAGATACGCAGTATTTT.

The chain links TRBV5-1 to TRBJ2-1; TRBD2 aligns across 11 bases. This CDR3 spans 16 amino acids. Germline V gives CDR1 SGHRS, CDR2 YFSETQ. V trimming: 1 base; J trimming: 5 bases; junction bases outside the gene matches: 5. The CDR3 is CASSLKGLAVDNEQFF. The CDR3 DNA is TGCGCCAGCAGCTTGAAGGGACTAGCGGTGGACAATGAGCAGTTCTTC.

The rearrangement uses TRBV9 and TRBJ2-3, with 12 bases fitting TRBD1. This CDR3 region has 15 residues. Germline CDR1 SGDLS, CDR2 YYNGEE. V trimming: 4 bases; J trimming: 4 bases; junction bases outside the gene matches: 4. CDR3 DNA sequence: TGTGCCAGCAGCACGGGACAGGGGGCTTCAGATACGCAGTATTTT. It yields the protein CASSTGQGASDTQYF.

The rearrangement joins TRBV6-2 or TRBV6-3 to TRBJ1-5; no firm D call. Trimming shortened V by 0 bases and J by 4 bases, and 13 bases separated the two germline ends. Germline values: CDR1 MNHEY, CDR2 SVGEGT. The CDR3 has 16 amino acids. The CDR3 nucleotides read TGTGCCAGCAGTTACTCGTCTGTGGCTTTGAATCAGCCCCAGCATTTT. Protein sequence: CASSYSSVALNQPQHF.

This clonotype has more than one count but fewer than ten. The rearrangement joins TRBV12-3 or TRBV12-4 to TRBJ2-7; TRBD1 or TRBD2 may be the D gene (5 bases each). The CDR3 is 14 amino acids. Trimming pared 3 bases from V and 6 bases from J, leaving 15 bases between. In DNA, the CDR3 is TGTGCCAGCAGTTTTTCCGGGGCCCCCTTCGAGCAGTACTTC. It is translated as CASSFSGAPFEQYF.

Comments on this clonotype: A much larger clone differs by one base, so this may be a read error. CDR3 sequence: CASSLAGGDYELYF. As DNA, the CDR3 is TGTGCCAGCAGTTTAGCGGGGGGGGACTACGAGCTGTACTTC. V usage is TRBV12-3 or TRBV12-4 and J usage is TRBJ2-4; 7 bases agree with TRBD2. The CDR3 is made up of 14 amino acids. The V gene end was trimmed by 0 bases and the J gene end by 15 bases; junction bases not matched to a gene: 11.

The chain combines TRBV30 with TRBJ2-3; tentatively, D is TRBD1 (6 bases). Germline-derived CDR1 and CDR2 are GTSNPN and SVGIG (reference sequence). This CDR3 spans 15 amino acids. V was cut by 4 bases and J by 2 bases, with 16 bases left in between. The CDR3 coding sequence is TGTGCCTGGACCCCTCCGGGACAACACACAGATACGCAGTATTTT. This translates into CAWTPPGQHTDTQYF.

This clonotype was seen more than once but under ten times. The CDR3 nucleotides read TGCAGCGTCTTAGGGCTAGGGGGGAACGAGCAGTACTTC. This codes for CSVLGLGGNEQYF. The rearrangement links TRBV29-1 to TRBJ2-7; perhaps D is TRBD1 or TRBD2 (6 bases each). Trimming left V 6 bases short and J 5 bases short, with 17 bases between. This CDR3 region has 13 residues. The germline V gene has CDR1 SQVTM and CDR2 ANQGSEA.

This rearrangement joins TRBV4-1 to TRBJ1-1, with 9 nucleotides matching TRBD1. Germline V gene data show CDR1 as MGHRA and CDR2 as YSYEKL. J gave up 11 bases and V 1 base, and 5 bases lay outside the gene matches. This CDR3 spans 13 amino acids. The CDR3 nucleotides are TGCGCCAGCAGCCAAGGGGACAGGGAGAGGGCTTTCTTT. Protein product: CASSQGDRERAFF.